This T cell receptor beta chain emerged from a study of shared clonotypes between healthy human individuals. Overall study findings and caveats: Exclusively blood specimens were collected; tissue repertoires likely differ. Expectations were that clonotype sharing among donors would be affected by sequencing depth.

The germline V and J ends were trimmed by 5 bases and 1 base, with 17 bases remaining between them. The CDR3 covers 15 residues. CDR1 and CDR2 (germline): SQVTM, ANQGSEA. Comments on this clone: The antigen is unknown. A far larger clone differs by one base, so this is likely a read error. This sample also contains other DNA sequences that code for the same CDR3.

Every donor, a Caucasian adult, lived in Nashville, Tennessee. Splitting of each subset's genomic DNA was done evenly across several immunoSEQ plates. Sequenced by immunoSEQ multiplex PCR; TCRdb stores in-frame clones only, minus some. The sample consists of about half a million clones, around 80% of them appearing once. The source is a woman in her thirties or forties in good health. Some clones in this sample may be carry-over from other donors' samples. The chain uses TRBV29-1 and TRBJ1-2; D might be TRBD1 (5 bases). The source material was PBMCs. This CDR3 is CSVNEDGGGNYGYTF. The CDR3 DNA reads TGCAGCGTTAATGAGGATGGCGGGGGTAACTATGGCTACACCTTC.